This entry describes one T cell receptor beta chain. Its recognized antigen is unknown. No base-level quality is on record; no much larger clone is a single base apart. The sample comes from a study of shared clonotypes between healthy human individuals (TCRdb year 2020). Describing the broader study: Two women and a few men aged 18 to 49 years were included in the cohort. Each donor's leukapheresis produced roughly between roughly 0.85 and 10 billion PBMCs. To increase sequencing depth and limit assay-specific biases, TCR repertoire library preparation and sequencing were carried out by different laboratories using diverse techniques. To estimate repertoire size and how much clonotype sharing occurs between individuals, the study deeply sequenced the blood TCR repertoires of several healthy adults.

Donors were healthy HIV-negative adults with no recently reported acute infections or vaccinations. Every donor was a Caucasian adult residing in Nashville, Tennessee, USA. For unsorted samples, 85 million to 100 million PBMCs were counted, and genomic DNA was extracted using the QIAamp DNA Blood Mini kit. Blood was obtained by leukapheresis, after which PBMCs were separated by Ficoll-Histopaque density gradient centrifugation and cryopreserved in liquid nitrogen vapor phase. CDR1 and CDR2, looked up from the germline V gene, are SNHLY and FYNNEI. The V end gives up 5 bases and the J end 4 bases, leaving 5 bases in the junction not matched to a gene. From the cysteine up to the phenylalanine, the CDR3 has a length of 15 residues. The CDR3 DNA has 45 bases and is translated from base 1. TCR CDR3 regions were amplified from genomic DNA by multiplex PCR using the deep immunoSEQ assay. Extracted genomic DNA from each cell subset was spread evenly across all wells of several immunoSEQ 96-well plates, with each plate serving as a replicate. For unsorted PBMC, around 0.3 ug genomic DNA, equal to roughly 33,000 T cell genomes, was loaded into each replicate PCR. Ten immunoSEQ deep assay plates were used to sequence the unsorted PBMC genomic DNA. Purified libraries were measured with a Qubit 3.0 fluorometer, size-checked on a Bioanalyzer 2100, and measured again with the KAPA Library Quantification kit. A separate single-read 150-cycle Illumina NextSeq 550 flow cell was used to sequence each immunoSEQ 96-well plate. As for the authors' bioinformatics: Because only junctional sequences without quality scores were contained in the immunoSEQ output, filtering matching that applied to full-length reads could not be performed. Sequences were annotated with PyIR, a Python wrapper for IgBLAST v1.9, and V/J genes and CDR3 were assigned using IMGT germline references. Reads with weak V/J assignments (E-value above 1e-6), missing CDR3, stop codons, out-of-frame junctions, or ambiguous translated residues were removed. V3J clonotypes were defined as sequences sharing an identical inferred V gene, J gene, and CDR3 amino acid sequence. The percentage overlap between two repertoires was calculated by dividing the number of shared unique clonotypes by the size of the smaller repertoire. RTK rarefaction, the Chao1 estimator, and Recon v2.1 estimates of unobserved clonotypes were used to assess repertoire richness. TCRdb limited this immuneACCESS table to in-frame rearrangements with V and J called. A share of clones is missing; checked studies link under half to unresolved V genes, and the rest is unexplained. From that table come the V and J calls and clone size; the DNA was used to work out D and trimming. The sample yields about 470,000 clones; roughly 77% were counted once. The top ten constitute roughly 13% of the sample.

The full study reports these points: Sampling was restricted to blood, and TCR repertoires in tissue are likely to differ from TCR repertoires in blood. The genetic and exposure-history diversity represented was limited by the small number of donors. Based on pairwise subsampling, the degree of clonotype sharing among donors was expected to be affected by sequencing depth.

The source is a woman aged 35 to 49 in good health. Some clones in this sample may be carry-over from other donors' samples. The rearranged segments are TRBV2 and TRBJ2-1, with 10 middle bases fitting TRBD2. Sequenced: PBMCs. The CDR3 region: CASSTLTSGYNEQFF. In nucleotide form, the sequence is TGTGCCAGCAGTACATTGACTAGCGGGTACAATGAGCAGTTCTTC.